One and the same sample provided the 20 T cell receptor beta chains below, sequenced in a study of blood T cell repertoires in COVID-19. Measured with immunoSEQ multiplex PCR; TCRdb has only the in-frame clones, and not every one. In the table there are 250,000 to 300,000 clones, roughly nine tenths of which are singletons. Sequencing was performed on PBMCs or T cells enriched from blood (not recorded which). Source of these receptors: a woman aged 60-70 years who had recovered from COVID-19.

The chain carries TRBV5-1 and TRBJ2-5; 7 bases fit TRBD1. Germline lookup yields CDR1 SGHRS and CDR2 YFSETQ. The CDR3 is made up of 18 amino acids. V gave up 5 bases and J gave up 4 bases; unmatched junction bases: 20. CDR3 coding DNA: TGCGCCAGCAGTAACCTGACAGTCGGGTACAGGGGTTCAGAGACCCAGTACTTC. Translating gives CASSNLTVGYRGSETQYF.

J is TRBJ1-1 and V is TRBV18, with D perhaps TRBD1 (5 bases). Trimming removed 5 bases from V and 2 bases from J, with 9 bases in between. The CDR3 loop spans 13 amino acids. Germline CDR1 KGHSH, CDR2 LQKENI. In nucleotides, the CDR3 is TGTGCCAGCTCAAGGGGCCACAACACTGAAGCTTTCTTT. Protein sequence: CASSRGHNTEAFF. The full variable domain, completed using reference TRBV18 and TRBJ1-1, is NAGVMQNPRHLVRRRGQEARLRCSPMKGHSHVYWYRQLPEEGLKFMVYLQKENIIDESGMPKERFSAEFPKEGPSILRIQQVVRGDSAAYFCASSRGHNTEAFFGQGTRLTVV.

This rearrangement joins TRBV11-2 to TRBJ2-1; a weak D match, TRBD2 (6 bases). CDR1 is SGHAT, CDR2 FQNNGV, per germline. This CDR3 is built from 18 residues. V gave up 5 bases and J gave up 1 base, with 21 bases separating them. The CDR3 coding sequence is TGTGCCAGCAGCCGAGACCGGACTCAACGGGGGTCCTACAATGAGCAGTTCTTC. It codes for CASSRDRTQRGSYNEQFF.

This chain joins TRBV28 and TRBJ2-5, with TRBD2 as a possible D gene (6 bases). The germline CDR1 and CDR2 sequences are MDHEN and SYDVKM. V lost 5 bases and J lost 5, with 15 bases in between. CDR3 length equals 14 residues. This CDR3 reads CASSLSGAVETQYF. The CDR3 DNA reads TGTGCCAGCAGTCTTTCGGGAGCTGTGGAGACCCAGTACTTC.

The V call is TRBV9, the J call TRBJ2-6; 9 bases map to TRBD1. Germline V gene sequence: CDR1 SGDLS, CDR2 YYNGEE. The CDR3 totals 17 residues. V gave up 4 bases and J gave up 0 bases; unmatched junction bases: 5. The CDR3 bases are TGTGCCAGCAGCTTCCTGACAGGGGGCTCTGGGGCCAACGTCCTGACTTTC. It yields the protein CASSFLTGGSGANVLTF.

The CDR3 sequence: CATSRDRGTGQPQHF. The DNA for the CDR3 is TGTGCCACCAGCAGAGATCGGGGGACGGGGCAGCCCCAGCATTTT. The chain uses TRBV15 and TRBJ1-5; maybe TRBD1 (5 bases). V lost 0 bases, J lost 7 bases, and 13 bases lay in between. Germline V CDR1 and CDR2: LNHNV, YYDKDF (reference sequence). This CDR3 spans 15 amino acids.

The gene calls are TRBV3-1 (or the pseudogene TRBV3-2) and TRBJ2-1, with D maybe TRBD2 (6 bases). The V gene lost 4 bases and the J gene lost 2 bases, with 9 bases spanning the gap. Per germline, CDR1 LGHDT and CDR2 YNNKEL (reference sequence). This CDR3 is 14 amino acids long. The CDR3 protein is CASSLAATYNEQFF. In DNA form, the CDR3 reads TGTGCCAGCAGCCTAGCGGCCACCTACAATGAGCAGTTCTTC.

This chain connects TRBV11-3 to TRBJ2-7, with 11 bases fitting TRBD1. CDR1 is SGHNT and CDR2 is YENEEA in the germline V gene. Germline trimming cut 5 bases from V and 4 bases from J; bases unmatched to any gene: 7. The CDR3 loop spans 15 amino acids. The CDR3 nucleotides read TGTGCCAGCAGCACCGGACAGGGGGCAGGGTACGAGCAGTACTTC. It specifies CASSTGQGAGYEQYF.

The CDR3: CSVARHASYNEQFF. CDR3 coding DNA: TGCAGCGTTGCCAGGCATGCTTCCTACAATGAGCAGTTCTTC. J is TRBJ2-1 and V is TRBV29-1; the D is unclear. The CDR3 spans 14 residues. V dropped 4 bases and J dropped 1 base, with 11 bases sitting between them. Germline assignment: CDR1 SQVTM and CDR2 ANQGSEA.

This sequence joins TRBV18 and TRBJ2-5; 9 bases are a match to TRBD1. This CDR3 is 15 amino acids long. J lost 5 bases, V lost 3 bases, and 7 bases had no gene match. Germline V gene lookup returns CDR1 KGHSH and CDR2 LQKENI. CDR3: CASSPRDRAGETQYF. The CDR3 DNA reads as TGTGCCAGCTCACCCCGGGACAGGGCAGGGGAGACCCAGTACTTC. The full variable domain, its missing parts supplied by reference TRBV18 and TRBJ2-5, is NAGVMQNPRHLVRRRGQEARLRCSPMKGHSHVYWYRQLPEEGLKFMVYLQKENIIDESGMPKERFSAEFPKEGPSILRIQQVVRGDSAAYFCASSPRDRAGETQYFGPGTRLLVL.

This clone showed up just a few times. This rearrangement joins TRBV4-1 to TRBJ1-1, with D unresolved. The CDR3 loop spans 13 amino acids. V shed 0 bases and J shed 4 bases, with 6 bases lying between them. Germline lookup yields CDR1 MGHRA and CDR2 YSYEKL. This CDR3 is CASSQERSTEAFF. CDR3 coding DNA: TGCGCCAGCAGCCAAGAGAGGTCCACTGAAGCTTTCTTT.

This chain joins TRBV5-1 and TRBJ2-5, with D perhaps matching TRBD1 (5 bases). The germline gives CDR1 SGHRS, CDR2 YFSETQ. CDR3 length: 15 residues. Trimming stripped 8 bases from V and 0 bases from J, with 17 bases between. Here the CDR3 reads CASTFRGGYQETQYF. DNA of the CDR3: TGCGCCAGTACCTTTAGGGGTGGGTACCAAGAGACCCAGTACTTC.

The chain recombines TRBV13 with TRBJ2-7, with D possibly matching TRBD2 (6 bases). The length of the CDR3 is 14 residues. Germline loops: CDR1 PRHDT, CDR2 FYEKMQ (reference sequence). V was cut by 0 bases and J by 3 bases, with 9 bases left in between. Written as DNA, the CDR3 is TGTGCCAGCAGCTTAGGCTCTAGCGTCTACGAGCAGTACTTC. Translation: CASSLGSSVYEQYF.

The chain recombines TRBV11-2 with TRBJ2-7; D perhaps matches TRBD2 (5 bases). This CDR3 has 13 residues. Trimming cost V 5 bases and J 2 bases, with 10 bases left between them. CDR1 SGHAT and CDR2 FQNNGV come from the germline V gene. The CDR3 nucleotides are TGTGCCAGCAGCGAGGGAAATACCTACGAGCAGTACTTC. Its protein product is CASSEGNTYEQYF. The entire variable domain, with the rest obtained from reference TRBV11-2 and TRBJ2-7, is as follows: EAGVAQSPRYKIIEKRQSVAFWCNPISGHATLYWYQQILGQGPKLLIQFQNNGVVDDSQLPKDRFSAERLKGVDSTLKIQPAKLEDSAVYLCASSEGNTYEQYFGPGTRLTVT.

The chain's CDR3 is CATSRDPFTTRQRNGELFF. Written as DNA, the CDR3 is TGTGCCACCAGCAGGGATCCATTCACAACTCGACAGAGGAACGGGGAGCTGTTTTTT. V usage is TRBV15 and J usage is TRBJ2-2; possible D gene TRBD1, 5 bases. Germline-derived CDR1 and CDR2 are LNHNV and YYDKDF (reference sequence). This CDR3 contains 19 residues. V lost 3 bases, J lost 7 bases, and 27 bases lay in between.

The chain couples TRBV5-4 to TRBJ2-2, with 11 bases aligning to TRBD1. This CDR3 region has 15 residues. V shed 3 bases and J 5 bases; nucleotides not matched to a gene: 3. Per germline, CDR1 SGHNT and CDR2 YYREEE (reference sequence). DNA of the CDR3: TGTGCCAGCAGCTACGGGACAGGGGGAACCGGGGAGCTGTTTTTT. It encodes CASSYGTGGTGELFF.

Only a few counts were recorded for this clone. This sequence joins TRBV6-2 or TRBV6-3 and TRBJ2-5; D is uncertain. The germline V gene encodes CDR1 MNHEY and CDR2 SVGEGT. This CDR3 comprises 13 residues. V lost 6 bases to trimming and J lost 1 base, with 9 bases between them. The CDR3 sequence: CASSHVAQETQYF. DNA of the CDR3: TGTGCCAGCAGCCACGTAGCCCAAGAGACCCAGTACTTC.

The CDR3 is CAFRTGRNQPQHF. The CDR3 DNA is TGTGCCTTCAGGACAGGGAGAAATCAGCCCCAGCATTTT. J is TRBJ1-5 and V is TRBV30; TRBD1 aligns across 8 bases. The CDR3 loop spans 13 amino acids. The germline V gene has CDR1 GTSNPN and CDR2 SVGIG (reference sequence). V dropped 7 bases and J dropped 4; count of bases not matched to a gene: 6.

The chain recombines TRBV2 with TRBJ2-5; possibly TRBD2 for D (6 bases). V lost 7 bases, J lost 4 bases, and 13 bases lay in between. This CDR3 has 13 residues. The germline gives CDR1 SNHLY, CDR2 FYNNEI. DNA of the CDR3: TGTGCCAGCATCTGGACTACGGGAGAGACCCAGTACTTC. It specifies CASIWTTGETQYF. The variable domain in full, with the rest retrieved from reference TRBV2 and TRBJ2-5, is EPEVTQTPSHQVTQMGQEVILRCVPISNHLYFYWYRQILGQKVEFLVSFYNNEISEKSEIFDDQFSVERPDGSNFTLKIRSTKLEDSAMYFCASIWTTGETQYFGPGTRLLVL.

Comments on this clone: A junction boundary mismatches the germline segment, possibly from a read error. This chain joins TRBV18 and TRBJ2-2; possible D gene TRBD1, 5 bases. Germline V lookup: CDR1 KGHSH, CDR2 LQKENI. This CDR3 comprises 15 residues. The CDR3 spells CASSILTENSGELFF. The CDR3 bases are TGTGCCAGCTCAATACTGACAGAGAACTCCGGGGAGCTGTTTTTT.